The rows below give T cell receptor beta chains drawn from one sample of a study of vaccination effects on CD4 cells after COVID-19. Sequencing was performed with immunoSEQ multiplex PCR; in TCRdb, only in-frame clones are kept and a portion is missing. The sample carries 12,000 to 15,000 clones, around 80% recorded once. These receptors' targets are unknown. The material was CD4+ T cells from PBMCs cultured with SARS-CoV-2 spike peptides, obtained after COVID-19 vaccination. The receptors shown here come from a human donor who had a prior SARS-CoV-2 infection. Both conserved end residues are part of each CDR3. The D gene is left open where the match is weak. Some rows mark clone size as missing; the rest say once, few, many or name a class of expanded clone.

medium-sized	TRBV19	TRBJ1-2	TRBD1	TGTGCCAGTAGTACGAACAGGGGGATTGGCTACACCTTC	CASSTNRGIGYTF
once	TRBV11-1	TRBJ2-1	.	TGTGCCAGCAGCTTACGCCGCCTTCCTTCAGACAATGAGCAGTTCTTC	CASSLRRLPSDNEQFF
.	TRBV5-1	TRBJ2-7	TRBD1	TGCGCCAGCAGTCGCGCGAAATCGACAGGGGACTACGAGCAGTACTTC	CASSRAKSTGDYEQYF
.	TRBV18	TRBJ2-3	.	TGTGCCAGCTCACCGTGGGATACGCAGTATTTT	CASSPWDTQYF
.	TRBV10-3	TRBJ2-7	.	TGTGCCATCAGTTCGTCAGGCTACGAGCAGTACTTC	CAISSSGYEQYF
.	TRBV18	TRBJ2-6	.	TGTGCCAGCTCACCACAGGGGTCACCTGGGGCCAACGTCCTGACTTTC	CASSPQGSPGANVLTF
few	TRBV2	TRBJ2-1	TRBD2	TGTGCCACCCGAGGGACTAGCGGCGACAATGAGCAGTTCTTC	CATRGTSGDNEQFF
.	TRBV5-8	TRBJ2-1	.	TGTGCCAGCAGCTTGGTGGGGGTAGCCCTCTACAATGAGCAGTTCTTC	CASSLVGVALYNEQFF
.	TRBV25-1	TRBJ2-5	TRBD1	TGTGCCAGCACTCAAGGGGGCAGGGAGACCCAGTACTTC	CASTQGGRETQYF
.	TRBV4-2	TRBJ2-7	.	TGTGCCAGCAGCCAAGACAAGACCCTTTCCTACGAGCAGTACTTC	CASSQDKTLSYEQYF
few	TRBV11-1	TRBJ1-5	.	TGTGCCAGCAGCTTATTGAGTGTCCGGAGCAATCAGCCCCAGCATTTT	CASSLLSVRSNQPQHF
.	TRBV11-2	TRBJ2-5	TRBD2	TGTGCCAGCAGCCCGGGACTAATAGAGACCCAGTACTTC	CASSPGLIETQYF
.	TRBV14	TRBJ1-2	TRBD1	TGTGCCAGCAGCCCGGGACAGGGGTATGGCTACACCTTC	CASSPGQGYGYTF
.	TRBV3-1/TRBV3-2	TRBJ2-3	TRBD2	TGTGCCAGCAGCCAATACAGACTAGCGGGGGGCCTGAATACGCAGTATTTT	CASSQYRLAGGLNTQYF
.	TRBV5-5	TRBJ1-1	.	TGTGCCAGCAGCTTGGACAGCACGATGAACACTGAAGCTTTCTTT	CASSLDSTMNTEAFF
few	TRBV7-9	TRBJ2-7	TRBD1	TGTGCCAGCAGCCCTTGGACAGGAATCTCCTACGAGCAGTACTTC	CASSPWTGISYEQYF
.	TRBV18	TRBJ2-7	TRBD2	TGTGCCAGCTCACAACTAGCGGGAGGGAACTACGAGCAGTACTTC	CASSQLAGGNYEQYF
.	TRBV9	TRBJ1-6	.	TGTGCCAGCAGCGTAGAGGGCGGTAATTCACCCCTCCACTTT	CASSVEGGNSPLHF
.	TRBV7-9	TRBJ2-1	TRBD2	TGTGCCAGCAGCTTATTCGGGGGGGCTTCTGAGCAGTTCTTC	CASSLFGGASEQFF
.	TRBV3-1/TRBV3-2	TRBJ1-3	.	TGTGCCAGCAGCCAAGCCGCGGCAGTCTTCGGAAACACCATATATTTT	CASSQAAAVFGNTIYF
.	TRBV9	TRBJ1-2	TRBD1	TGTGCCAGCAGCCCCGGGACAGGGCGTCGGGACTATGGCTACACCTTC	CASSPGTGRRDYGYTF
.	TRBV6-2/TRBV6-3	TRBJ2-7	.	TGTGCCAGCAGTCGACTAGTTAGCTACGAGCAGTACTTC	CASSRLVSYEQYF
few	TRBV2	TRBJ1-5	.	TGTGCCAGCAGTGATATCACAGCTGATCAGCCCCAGCATTTT	CASSDITADQPQHF